A single sample is the source of the 27 T cell receptor beta chains below, sequenced in a study of beta chain features in type 1 diabetes. Investigators reverse transcribed all isolated RNA, so they sequenced expressed TCRB transcripts. Data came from immunoSEQ multiplex PCR; TCRdb stores just in-frame clones and leaves some out. This sample has around 330,000 clones, with about 11% found just once. Specimen: naive CD4+ T cells from blood. The receptors were gathered from a woman aged 25 to 45 in good health.

V usage is TRBV5-1 and J usage is TRBJ2-7, with a possible D match to TRBD1 (5 bases). V was clipped by 0 bases and J by 1 base, with 5 bases between them. Germline values: CDR1 SGHRS, CDR2 YFSETQ. The CDR3 has 13 amino acids. CDR3 loop: CASSLEGSYEQYF. As DNA, the CDR3 is TGCGCCAGCAGCTTGGAGGGGTCCTACGAGCAGTACTTC.

On this clone: Compared with germline, one end of the junction differs, possibly owing to a read error. The chain recombines TRBV7-7 with TRBJ2-3; D is undetermined. The CDR3 totals 14 residues. Germline V gene sequence: CDR1 SSHAT, CDR2 FNYEAQ (reference sequence). The CDR3 protein is CASSKTTSTDTQYF. DNA for the CDR3: TGTGCTAGCAGCAAGACAACTAGCACAGATACGCAGTATTTT.

The chain has TRBV9 and TRBJ2-4; D is perhaps TRBD1 (5 bases). V was trimmed by 0 bases and J by 9 bases, leaving 13 bases between them. This CDR3 spans 14 amino acids. Germline V gene lookup returns CDR1 SGDLS and CDR2 YYNGEE. Here the CDR3 DNA reads TGTGCCAGCAGCGTAGGGCAGGGAAACAGCATTCAGTACTTC. Protein sequence: CASSVGQGNSIQYF. Complete variable domain (other parts from reference TRBV9 and TRBJ2-4): DSGVTQTPKHLITATGQRVTLRCSPRSGDLSVYWYQQSLDQGLQFLIQYYNGEERAKGNILERFSAQQFPDLHSELNLSSLELGDSALYFCASSVGQGNSIQYFGAGTRLSVL.

The sample holds a few counts of this clone. The genes are TRBV9 and TRBJ2-2; 14 nucleotides agree with TRBD2. Germline assignment: CDR1 SGDLS and CDR2 YYNGEE. The V segment lost 4 bases and the J segment 5 bases; nucleotides outside the gene matches: 7. CDR3 length equals 17 residues. In DNA form, the CDR3 reads TGTGCCAGCAGCACGGGGACTAGCGGGAGAGGTACCGGGGAGCTGTTTTTT. It yields the protein CASSTGTSGRGTGELFF.

CDR3 sequence: CASSSQASLAGGPNEQYF. The CDR3 DNA reads as TGTGCCAGCAGCTCTCAGGCATCGCTAGCGGGAGGGCCTAACGAGCAGTACTTC. This sequence joins TRBV4-2 and TRBJ2-7; 12 nucleotides match TRBD2. This CDR3 comprises 18 residues. The germline V gene has CDR1 LGHNA and CDR2 YNFKEQ. After removal of 5 bases from V and 5 bases from J, the junction contained 16 bases not matched to a gene.

This clone has just a few counts. The rearrangement links TRBV29-1 to TRBJ2-5; possible D gene TRBD2, 6 bases. The CDR3 has 14 amino acids. Germline V gene lookup returns CDR1 SQVTM and CDR2 ANQGSEA. V shed 4 bases and J shed 2 bases, with 14 bases lying between them. The CDR3 loop reads CSVGWAGSQETQYF. CDR3 nucleotide sequence: TGCAGCGTTGGATGGGCGGGATCGCAAGAGACCCAGTACTTC.

The rearrangement uses TRBV15 and TRBJ2-5; a weak D match, TRBD1 (6 bases). Looked up from germline, CDR1 is LNHNV and CDR2 is YYDKDF (reference sequence). Trimming shortened V by 5 bases and J by 3 bases, and 10 bases separated the two germline ends. The CDR3 sequence is 13 residues long. DNA of the CDR3: TGTGCCACCAGCGGACAGAGAAAAGAGACCCAGTACTTC. Protein sequence: CATSGQRKETQYF.

This clone was recorded a few times. This sequence joins TRBV29-1 and TRBJ1-1; 7 positions agree with TRBD1. With 1 base clipped from V and 7 bases from J, the junction kept 12 bases outside the gene matches. CDR3 size: 15 residues. Germline V gives CDR1 SQVTM, CDR2 ANQGSEA. This CDR3 reads CSVEVPRRGHVEAFF. The CDR3 DNA reads TGCAGCGTTGAAGTACCGAGGAGGGGGCACGTTGAAGCTTTCTTT.

The sample holds a few counts of this clone. This chain joins TRBV28 and TRBJ2-7; D ambiguous. V was clipped by 6 bases and J by 7 bases, with 16 bases between them. CDR1 and CDR2 from the germline V gene are MDHEN and SYDVKM. This CDR3 has 13 residues. The CDR3 sequence: CASRYNTDVEQYF. The CDR3 DNA is TGTGCCAGCAGATACAATACAGACGTAGAGCAGTACTTC.

The chain links TRBV11-1 to TRBJ2-2; D perhaps matches TRBD2 (5 bases). Germline V gene sequence: CDR1 SGHAT, CDR2 FQDESV (reference sequence). Trimming cost V 5 bases and J 5 bases, with 9 bases left between them. This CDR3 has 13 amino acids. The CDR3 DNA follows: TGTGCCAGCAGCCACGGGGAGACCGGGGAGCTGTTTTTT. It specifies CASSHGETGELFF.

Worth noting for this clone: The sample contains more than one DNA sequence encoding this CDR3. V gene TRBV20-1 combines with J gene TRBJ2-5; no definite D call. CDR1 and CDR2 (germline): DFQATT, SNEGSKA (reference sequence). CDR3 length equals 11 residues. V gave up 0 bases and J gave up 5 bases, with 4 bases separating them. This chain's CDR3 is CSARDRETQYF. The DNA of the CDR3 is TGCAGTGCTAGAGATCGGGAGACCCAGTACTTC.

V usage is TRBV14 and J usage is TRBJ2-7, with D perhaps TRBD1 (6 bases). Between the trimmed V and J ends, which lost 2 bases and 0 bases, there was a span of 11 bases. CDR3 size: 15 residues. CDR1 and CDR2 from the germline V gene are SGHDN and FVKESK. The chain's CDR3 is CASSQTGQSSYEQYF. For the CDR3, the DNA is TGTGCCAGCAGCCAAACAGGACAGAGCTCCTACGAGCAGTACTTC.

The V call is TRBV7-2, the J call TRBJ2-7; D is ambiguous. Trimming took off 1 base at V and 3 bases at J, with 10 bases between the two ends. The length of the CDR3 is 14 residues. Germline-derived CDR1 and CDR2 are SGHTA and FQGNSA. The chain's CDR3 is CASSLVVTGYEQYF. The CDR3, as DNA: TGTGCCAGCAGCTTAGTCGTAACGGGCTACGAGCAGTACTTC. The whole variable domain, remainder taken from reference TRBV7-2 and TRBJ2-7, is GAGVSQSPSNKVTEKGKDVELRCDPISGHTALYWYRQSLGQGLEFLIYFQGNSAPDKSGLPSDRFSAERTGGSVSTLTIQRTQQEDSAVYLCASSLVVTGYEQYFGPGTRLTVT.

The chain is built from TRBV7-9 and TRBJ2-3; the match to TRBD2 covers 8 bases. Germline trimming cut 2 bases from V and 5 bases from J; bases unmatched to any gene: 6. CDR3 size: 15 residues. The V gene's germline CDR1 is SEHNR and CDR2 FQNEAQ (reference sequence). As DNA, the CDR3 is TGTGCCAGCAGCTTAACGGGAGGGCCTGGAGATACGCAGTATTTT. Amino acids: CASSLTGGPGDTQYF.

This clone turned up a few times. The rearrangement links TRBV2 to TRBJ2-1, with TRBD2 matching over 11 bases. The CDR3 has 15 amino acids. With 6 bases clipped from V and 1 base from J, the junction kept 2 bases outside the gene matches. CDR1 is SNHLY and CDR2 is FYNNEI in the germline V gene. The CDR3 protein is CASRVAGGSYNEQFF. CDR3 DNA sequence: TGTGCCAGCAGGGTAGCGGGAGGGTCCTACAATGAGCAGTTCTTC.

This clone was seen a few times. The V gene is TRBV7-2, the J gene TRBJ1-5; 8 nucleotides line up with TRBD1. Germline loops: CDR1 SGHTA, CDR2 FQGNSA. This CDR3 region has 16 residues. Trimming cost V 5 bases and J 1 base; bases outside gene matches: 7. The DNA for the CDR3 is TGTGCCAGCAGCGCCACAGGGGGTAGGAGCAATCAGCCCCAGCATTTT. Amino acid sequence: CASSATGGRSNQPQHF.

This clone was picked up a small number of times. This chain links TRBV18 with TRBJ2-7; TRBD1 is a possible D gene (6 bases). V was clipped by 4 bases and J by 6 bases, with 13 bases between them. This CDR3 spans 13 amino acids. Per the germline V gene, CDR1 is KGHSH and CDR2 is LQKENI. Written as DNA, the CDR3 is TGTGCCAGCTCACAAACGACAGGATCCGAGCAGTACTTC. Residues: CASSQTTGSEQYF.

This clone was detected a few times. V is TRBV7-2 and J is TRBJ2-3, with D perhaps TRBD2 (6 bases). This CDR3 comprises 16 residues. The V gene lost 2 bases and the J gene lost 1 base, with 13 bases spanning the gap. Germline CDR1 is SGHTA and CDR2 is FQGNSA. Here the CDR3 reads CASSLNPGAGTDTQYF. DNA for the CDR3: TGTGCCAGCAGCTTAAATCCGGGAGCGGGCACAGATACGCAGTATTTT.

This clone was counted only a few times. The J gene is TRBJ2-1, the V gene TRBV6-4, with D perhaps matching TRBD2 (6 bases). Germline loops: CDR1 MRHNA, CDR2 SNTAGT. V was pared by 5 bases and J by 5 bases, with 16 bases between. The CDR3 spans 15 residues. The CDR3 bases are TGTGCCAGCAGTCCCCTAGCGTCAATCAACAATGAGCAGTTCTTC. Its protein product is CASSPLASINNEQFF.

This clone turned up a few times. The V and J genes are TRBV30 and TRBJ1-5; TRBD1 agrees at 7 bases. With 5 bases clipped from V and 6 bases from J, the junction kept 7 bases outside the gene matches. CDR3 length: 13 amino acids. Germline values: CDR1 GTSNPN, CDR2 SVGIG (reference sequence). DNA of the CDR3: TGTGCCTGGGGAGACAGGGCCGGTCAGCCCCAGCATTTT. This codes for CAWGDRAGQPQHF.

CDR3 sequence reads: CSVDPGTGNTEAFF. CDR3 nucleotide sequence: TGCAGCGTTGACCCCGGGACAGGGAACACTGAAGCTTTCTTT. The gene calls are TRBV29-1 and TRBJ1-1, with TRBD1 matching over 8 bases. Germline V CDR1 and CDR2: SQVTM, ANQGSEA. J lost 1 base, V lost 3 bases, and 4 bases had no gene match. This CDR3 region has 14 residues.

The gene calls are TRBV25-1 and TRBJ1-1, with 9 bases lining up with TRBD1. Looked up from germline, CDR1 is MGHDK and CDR2 is SYGVNS. V gave up 7 bases and J gave up 6 bases; unmatched junction bases: 6. The CDR3 runs 13 residues. CDR3 DNA sequence: TGTGCCAGCACCTGGGACAGGGCATCTGAAGCTTTCTTT. Protein sequence: CASTWDRASEAFF.

The sample holds a few counts of this clone. The rearrangement joins TRBV4-3 to TRBJ2-3, with 13 bases lining up with TRBD2. The germline CDR1 and CDR2 sequences are LGHNA and YSLEER. The CDR3 has 17 residues. V lost 4 bases and J lost 2; bases outside the gene matches: 6. This chain's CDR3 is CASSRGLAGAPTDTQYF. The DNA of the CDR3 is TGCGCCAGCAGCCGCGGACTAGCGGGAGCCCCCACAGATACGCAGTATTTT.

In this sample, this clone turned up a few times. V is TRBV21-1 and J is TRBJ2-5; TRBD2, the table's D call, lacks a check against the DNA. TRBV21-1 is assigned pseudogene status. The length of the CDR3 is 14 residues. In nucleotides, the CDR3 is TGTGCCAGCAGCAAAAAGATGCGGAAAGAGACCCAGTACTTC. It yields the protein CASSKKMRKETQYF.

The chain couples TRBV11-2 to TRBJ1-1; 9 bases fit TRBD1. Germline loops: CDR1 SGHAT, CDR2 FQNNGV. The CDR3 is 15 residues long. V dropped 4 bases and J dropped 6; count of bases not matched to a gene: 9. In nucleotides, the CDR3 is TGTGCCAGCAGCTCTGGGACAGGGATTTTCCCTGAAGCTTTCTTT. Protein product: CASSSGTGIFPEAFF.

There are a few counts of this clone. The chain employs TRBV4-2 and TRBJ1-1; 8 bases are a match to TRBD1. CDR3 size: 15 residues. Germline V gene data show CDR1 as LGHNA and CDR2 as YNFKEQ. The V segment lost 4 bases and the J segment 2 bases; nucleotides outside the gene matches: 6. CDR3 coding DNA: TGTGCCAGCAGCCGTCCAGGACAGGGAAACACTGAAGCTTTCTTT. Its translation: CASSRPGQGNTEAFF.

This clone was counted a few times. This chain connects TRBV5-4 to TRBJ2-3; no definite D call. Deletions cut 5 bases from V and 2 bases from J, with 15 bases between. The CDR3 runs 15 residues. Germline V lookup: CDR1 SGHNT, CDR2 YYREEE (reference sequence). The CDR3: CASRRTPVDTDTQYF. CDR3 DNA sequence: TGTGCCAGCAGGCGTACTCCCGTAGACACAGATACGCAGTATTTT. The whole variable domain, filled in from reference TRBV5-4 and TRBJ2-3, reads ETGVTQSPTHLIKTRGQQVTLRCSSQSGHNTVSWYQQALGQGPQFIFQYYREEENGRGNFPPRFSGLQFPNYSSELNVNALELDDSALYLCASRRTPVDTDTQYFGPGTRLTVL.